This is a list of T cell receptor beta chains from one sample in a study of blood T cells in healthy people across ages. TCRdb passed the 5' RACE reads through MiXCR, listing each CDR3 protein once. Of 600,000 to 800,000 distinct CDR3 sequences detected, 21% appear once; the ten largest clones hold 3.5% to 4%. Sequencing input: blood. Receptors were obtained from a man between 70 and 80 years old in good health. Both conserved end residues are part of each CDR3.

J gene | V gene | CDR3 protein
TRBJ2-1 | TRBV2 | CASTAWVAGYNEQFF
NA | TRBV3-1 | CASSQGGLTSNEQFF
TRBJ1-1 | TRBV5-1 | CASSLRDRRGAFF
TRBJ2-5 | TRBV4-1 | CASGQRGLAGSETQYF
TRBJ2-1 | TRBV20-1 | CSARDLISGGSYNEQFF
TRBJ2-1 | TRBV6-5 | CASSYSPGTRGSYNEQFF
TRBJ1-3 | TRBV6-5 | CASSTGAGNTIYF
TRBJ2-7 | TRBV12-3/TRBV12-4 | CASSLLGPQGYYEQYF
TRBJ2-1 | TRBV2 | CASSRTSGKYNEQFF
TRBJ1-5 | TRBV9 | CASSVAPFPNQPQHF
TRBJ2-1 | TRBV7-9 | CASSHDGISYNEQFF
TRBJ2-5 | TRBV3-1 | CASSHRGLETQYF
NA | TRBV3-1 | CASSQEAGAEQYF
TRBJ2-7 | TRBV4-1 | CASSQGSALIGGSYEQYF
TRBJ2-4 | TRBV20-1 | CSARERGIQYF
NA | TRBV7-2 | CACSLARFDGEQYF
TRBJ2-5 | TRBV7-9 | CASSKRTCRETQYF
TRBJ2-7 | TRBV28 | CASSLAGDQNEQYF